These 28 T cell receptor beta chains originate from one sample sequenced in a study of glioma-infiltrating T cells after dendritic cell vaccination. Time point: after dendritic cell vaccination, including at tumor progression/relapse. Assay: immunoSEQ multiplex PCR; the TCRdb copy retains only in-frame clones and omits some. The table shows about 76,000 clones, with 80% to 90% occurring only once. This sample comprised blood, obtained after dendritic cell vaccination. All receptors derive from a human donor with glioblastoma.

V and J are TRBV2 and TRBJ2-1; 8 nucleotides line up with TRBD1. The CDR3 loop spans 15 amino acids. CDR1 and CDR2 (germline): SNHLY, FYNNEI. V gave up 6 bases and J gave up 5 bases; unmatched junction bases: 9. CDR3 sequence: CASSGQGVSHNEQFF. CDR3 DNA: TGTGCCAGCAGCGGACAGGGTGTTTCCCACAATGAGCAGTTCTTC.

This clone was recorded once. This chain uses TRBV4-1 with TRBJ1-1; 7 bases are a match to TRBD1. CDR3 length: 18 residues. V lost 6 bases, J lost 0 bases, and 16 bases stayed unmatched. Germline assignment: CDR1 MGHRA and CDR2 YSYEKL. CDR3 DNA: TGCGCCAGCAGGAGGGGCCCAGGTGACAGGGCCATGAACACTGAAGCTTTCTTT. Residues: CASRRGPGDRAMNTEAFF.

This clone was seen a handful of times. CDR3 coding DNA: TGTGCCAGTAGTATAGTGGAGGGCACTGAAGCTTTCTTT. This codes for CASSIVEGTEAFF. The chain links TRBV19 to TRBJ1-1; no clear D gene. The CDR3 is 13 amino acids. The germline V gene has CDR1 LNHDA and CDR2 SQIVND (reference sequence). V gave up 1 base and J gave up 4 bases, with 7 bases separating them. The variable domain in full, completed from reference TRBV19 and TRBJ1-1, reads DGGITQSPKYLFRKEGQNVTLSCEQNLNHDAMYWYRQDPGQGLRLIYYSQIVNDFQKGDIAEGYSVSREKKESFPLTVTSAQKNPTAFYLCASSIVEGTEAFFGQGTRLTVV.

This sequence joins TRBV30 and TRBJ2-5, with D possibly matching TRBD1 (5 bases). Trimming cost V 7 bases and J 5 bases, with 20 bases left between them. Germline V gene data show CDR1 as GTSNPN and CDR2 as SVGIG (reference sequence). The length of the CDR3 is 14 residues. DNA of the CDR3: TGTGCCTACCATCATTCAGGGTCCGGTGAGACCCAGTACTTC. This gives the protein CAYHHSGSGETQYF. The whole variable domain, remainder taken from reference TRBV30 and TRBJ2-5, is SQTIHQWPATLVQPVGSPLSLECTVEGTSNPNLYWYRQAAGRGLQLLFYSVGIGQISSEVPQNLSASRPQDRQFILSSKKLLLSDSGFYLCAYHHSGSGETQYFGPGTRLLVL.

This chain connects TRBV19 to TRBJ1-2; the D gene is possibly TRBD1 (6 bases). Trimming left V 2 bases short and J 8 bases short, with 15 bases between. CDR3 length: 14 amino acids. In germline, CDR1 is LNHDA, CDR2 SQIVND (reference sequence). In nucleotides, the CDR3 is TGTGCCAGTAGTATAACGTGGGGGCAGGGAGGCTACACCTTC. This gives the protein CASSITWGQGGYTF.

The J gene is TRBJ1-3, the V gene TRBV7-2; D is ambiguous. This CDR3 has 14 amino acids. V lost 5 bases and J 2 bases, leaving 10 bases between the germline ends. Germline assignment: CDR1 SGHTA and CDR2 FQGNSA. The CDR3 protein is CASSAREAGNTIYF. The DNA of the CDR3 is TGTGCCAGCAGCGCGCGGGAGGCTGGAAACACCATATATTTT. The variable domain in full, with the rest retrieved from reference TRBV7-2 and TRBJ1-3, is GAGVSQSPSNKVTEKGKDVELRCDPISGHTALYWYRQSLGQGLEFLIYFQGNSAPDKSGLPSDRFSAERTGGSVSTLTIQRTQQEDSAVYLCASSAREAGNTIYFGEGSWLTVV.

There are a few counts of this clone. V and J are TRBV7-7 and TRBJ2-3; D may be TRBD2 (7 bases). Germline CDR1 reads SSHAT; CDR2 reads FNYEAQ (reference sequence). The CDR3 is made up of 14 amino acids. The germline V and J ends were trimmed by 1 base and 6 bases, with 11 bases remaining between them. The CDR3 here is CASSLDGRGDTQYF. CDR3 nucleotides: TGTGCCAGCAGCTTAGATGGGAGGGGGGATACGCAGTATTTT.

V and J are TRBV5-4 and TRBJ2-5, with 10 bases fitting TRBD1. CDR3 length: 16 residues. J gave up 3 bases and V 1 base, and 6 bases lay outside the gene matches. Germline V gives CDR1 SGHNT, CDR2 YYREEE (reference sequence). The CDR3 nucleotides are TGTGCCAGCAGCTTGAGGACAGGGGGAGGAGAAGAGACCCAGTACTTC. This gives the protein CASSLRTGGGEETQYF.

The J gene is TRBJ2-5, the V gene TRBV19; 9 bases map to TRBD2. The DNA end lines up better with TRBJ2-7; the J call may be wrong. This CDR3 region has 14 residues. Germline values: CDR1 LNHDA, CDR2 SQIVND (reference sequence). The CDR3 DNA is TGTGCCAGTAGGGCTAGCGGGGTCTCCTACGAGCAGTACTTC. Protein product: CASRASGVSYEQYF.

The gene calls are TRBV7-2 and TRBJ2-2; D unclear. The CDR3 runs to 12 residues. Trimming left V 8 bases short and J 3 bases short, with 7 bases between. Germline CDR1 SGHTA, CDR2 FQGNSA. In DNA form, the CDR3 reads TGTGCCAGCGGCTCCTACACCGGGGAGCTGTTTTTT. Amino acids: CASGSYTGELFF.

This chain connects TRBV18 to TRBJ2-5; D possibly corresponds to TRBD1 (7 bases). The CDR3 is 15 amino acids. Germline CDR1 reads KGHSH; CDR2 reads LQKENI. V lost 0 bases to trimming and J lost 5 bases, with 13 bases between them. In DNA, the CDR3 is TGTGCCAGCTCACCACCGGTGGAGGGGGCTGAGACCCAGTACTTC. Translating it yields CASSPPVEGAETQYF.

The V and J genes are TRBV6-1 and TRBJ2-7; 10 bases agree with TRBD1. Germline-derived CDR1 and CDR2 are MNHNS and SASEGT. V trimming: 5 bases; J trimming: 7 bases; junction bases outside the gene matches: 8. This CDR3 has 14 residues. The DNA for the CDR3 is TGTGCCAGCAGTACGGGACAGGGGTCGGGGGAGCAGTACTTC. This translates into CASSTGQGSGEQYF.

The V call is TRBV13, the J call TRBJ1-1; TRBD1 might be the D (5 bases). CDR1 PRHDT and CDR2 FYEKMQ come from the germline V gene (reference sequence). CDR3 length equals 14 residues. V was pared by 2 bases and J by 5 bases, with 12 bases between. The CDR3 DNA reads as TGTGCCAGCAGCTTACAGGGTAAATCGACTGAAGCTTTCTTT. Its protein product is CASSLQGKSTEAFF.

The V and J genes are TRBV28 and TRBJ1-2; TRBD1 agrees at 8 bases. CDR3 length: 14 amino acids. CDR1 MDHEN and CDR2 SYDVKM come from the germline V gene. The trim removed 2 bases at V and 7 bases at J, leaving 6 bases unmatched. This CDR3 reads CASSLRQGASGYTF. CDR3 DNA sequence: TGTGCCAGCAGTTTAAGGCAGGGGGCTAGTGGCTACACCTTC.

The chain combines TRBV29-1 with TRBJ2-7; 12 nucleotides align to TRBD2. The trim removed 6 bases at V and 5 bases at J, leaving 8 bases unmatched. The CDR3 loop spans 14 amino acids. Germline V gives CDR1 SQVTM, CDR2 ANQGSEA. The chain's CDR3 is CSVLRLAGVHEQYF. Written as DNA, the CDR3 is TGCAGCGTCCTCCGACTAGCGGGAGTACACGAGCAGTACTTC.

This clone showed up just once. The chain employs TRBV18 and TRBJ1-2; no definite D call. The CDR3 sequence is 15 residues long. CDR1 is KGHSH and CDR2 is LQKENI in the germline V gene. V lost 3 bases to trimming and J lost 6 bases, with 17 bases between them. The CDR3 loop is CASSPLPGRGDGYTF. CDR3 DNA: TGTGCCAGCTCACCCCTTCCGGGAAGAGGTGATGGCTACACCTTC.

The chain employs TRBV15 and TRBJ2-1, with TRBD1 identical over 8 bases. The CDR3 contains 15 residues. Germline assignment: CDR1 LNHNV and CDR2 YYDKDF (reference sequence). The J segment lost 7 bases and the V segment lost 8 bases, leaving 13 bases of the junction unmatched. CDR3 bases: TGTGCCACCGGTTCGTCAGGGGGCCTGCGGAATGAGCAGTTCTTC. This codes for CATGSSGGLRNEQFF.

The chain uses TRBV5-1 and TRBJ2-6; tentatively, D is TRBD2 (7 bases). The germline CDR1 and CDR2 sequences are SGHRS and YFSETQ. This CDR3 has 18 residues. Trimming shortened V by 4 bases and J by 0 bases, and 17 bases separated the two germline ends. This CDR3 is CASSGGGGPSSGANVLTF. The CDR3 region has the DNA TGCGCCAGCAGCGGAGGGGGGGGCCCGAGCTCTGGGGCCAACGTCCTGACTTTC.

The rearrangement links TRBV6-1 to TRBJ2-5; D is possibly TRBD2 (7 bases). Germline V gives CDR1 MNHNS, CDR2 SASEGT. The CDR3 runs 15 residues. Trimming pared 5 bases from V and 5 bases from J, leaving 18 bases between. The CDR3 spells CASSIWGGAIETQYF. The CDR3 DNA reads TGTGCCAGCAGTATTTGGGGGGGGGCGATTGAGACCCAGTACTTC.

This rearrangement joins TRBV15 to TRBJ2-1, with D possibly matching TRBD1 (5 bases). The CDR3 covers 15 residues. Germline CDR1 LNHNV, CDR2 YYDKDF (reference sequence). V lost 0 bases to trimming and J lost 6 bases, with 12 bases between them. The CDR3: CATSRENRLGNEQFF. The CDR3 DNA sequence: TGTGCCACCAGCAGAGAGAACAGGCTCGGCAATGAGCAGTTCTTC.

This sequence joins TRBV14 and TRBJ2-5; 9 bases map to TRBD1. This CDR3 is 16 amino acids long. The germline V gene encodes CDR1 SGHDN and CDR2 FVKESK. J gave up 4 bases and V 4 bases, and 10 bases lay outside the gene matches. The CDR3 DNA reads as TGTGCCAGCAGCCGAGCCGGGACAGGGATTCGAGAGACCCAGTACTTC. This sequence encodes CASSRAGTGIRETQYF.

CDR3 protein: CASSLSLAGQETQYF. CDR3 DNA sequence: TGCGCCAGCAGCTTGTCGCTAGCGGGACAAGAGACCCAGTACTTC. This chain connects TRBV5-1 to TRBJ2-5; 9 bases are a match to TRBD2. Germline V gene sequence: CDR1 SGHRS, CDR2 YFSETQ. V was pared by 1 base and J by 2 bases, with 3 bases of the junction left unmatched. The CDR3 has 15 amino acids.

The J gene is TRBJ2-1, the V gene TRBV7-9; tentatively, D is TRBD2 (7 bases). Trimming took off 5 bases at V and 7 bases at J, with 21 bases between the two ends. Germline lookup yields CDR1 SEHNR and CDR2 FQNEAQ (reference sequence). The CDR3 length is 16 residues. The CDR3 sequence: CASSPSGGGGINEQFF. The CDR3 nucleotides are TGTGCCAGCAGCCCGTCGGGGGGAGGGGGTATTAATGAGCAGTTCTTC.

The chain links TRBV5-1 to TRBJ1-1; possibly TRBD1 for D (5 bases). The CDR3 contains 13 residues. Trimming left V 0 bases short and J 8 bases short, with 11 bases between. Germline values: CDR1 SGHRS, CDR2 YFSETQ. CDR3 region: CASSLEQDSEAFF. The DNA of the CDR3 is TGCGCCAGCAGCTTGGAACAGGATAGCGAAGCTTTCTTT. Full variable domain (remainder filled in from reference TRBV5-1 and TRBJ1-1): KAGVTQTPRYLIKTRGQQVTLSCSPISGHRSVSWYQQTPGQGLQFLFEYFSETQRNKGNFPGRFSGRQFSNSRSEMNVSTLELGDSALYLCASSLEQDSEAFFGQGTRLTVV.

V usage is TRBV2 and J usage is TRBJ2-2; 12 nucleotides line up with TRBD2. Trimming cost V 6 bases and J 6 bases; bases outside gene matches: 5. The germline CDR1 and CDR2 sequences are SNHLY and FYNNEI. This CDR3 contains 15 residues. The CDR3 region is CASRPSGREAGELFF. The CDR3 DNA reads TGTGCCAGCAGGCCTAGCGGGAGGGAAGCCGGGGAGCTGTTTTTT. The variable domain in full, completed from reference TRBV2 and TRBJ2-2, reads EPEVTQTPSHQVTQMGQEVILRCVPISNHLYFYWYRQILGQKVEFLVSFYNNEISEKSEIFDDQFSVERPDGSNFTLKIRSTKLEDSAMYFCASRPSGREAGELFFGEGSRLTVL.

This clone was recorded only once. CDR3 nucleotide sequence: TGTGCCAGCTCACCATTACCGGGTTCGAACACCGGGGAGCTGTTTTTT. Its protein product is CASSPLPGSNTGELFF. The chain combines TRBV18 with TRBJ2-2; D ambiguous. The CDR3 consists of 16 residues. The V gene lost 2 bases and the J gene lost 0 bases, with 10 bases spanning the gap. Per the germline V gene, CDR1 is KGHSH and CDR2 is LQKENI.

CDR3 sequence reads: CASFPGRFPYEQYF. CDR3 nucleotide sequence: TGTGCCAGCTTCCCCGGTAGATTTCCCTACGAGCAGTACTTC. The V and J genes are TRBV5-5 and TRBJ2-7; D gene ambiguous. This CDR3 has 14 amino acids. The ends were cut back, 7 bases at V and 2 bases at J, with 16 bases in the middle. Germline CDR1 and CDR2: SGHKS and YYEKEE (reference sequence). Filled out from reference TRBV5-5 and TRBJ2-7, the complete variable domain reads DAGVTQSPTHLIKTRGQQVTLRCSPISGHKSVSWYQQVLGQGPQFIFQYYEKEERGRGNFPDRFSARQFPNYSSELNVNALLLGDSALYLCASFPGRFPYEQYFGPGTRLTVT.

The chain combines TRBV7-2 with TRBJ1-2; weak D call: TRBD1 (6 bases). This CDR3 is 15 amino acids long. Trimming removed 4 bases from V and 8 bases from J, with 20 bases in between. Germline-derived CDR1 and CDR2 are SGHTA and FQGNSA. As DNA, the CDR3 is TGTGCCAGCAGCTCGTCCAGGCAGACGGGACACGGCTACACCTTC. Translating it yields CASSSSRQTGHGYTF.